Listed below are T cell receptor beta chains from one sample, sequenced in a study of shared clonotypes between healthy human individuals. Assay: immunoSEQ multiplex PCR; the TCRdb copy retains only in-frame clones and omits some. The sample holds 950,000 to 1,300,000 clones, about 70% seen once. Sequenced: memory CD4+ T cells sorted from blood. Every receptor here comes from a man aged 18 to 30 in good health. Each CDR3 is given with its conserved first and last residue. Fields, in order: V gene, J gene, CDR3 protein.

V: TRBV19; J: TRBJ1-1; CDR3: CASSMTGANTEAFF
V: TRBV27; J: TRBJ2-7; CDR3: CASSSDMPPYEQYF
V: TRBV4-2; J: TRBJ2-1; CDR3: CASSQDRGSYNEQFF
V: TRBV9; J: TRBJ1-5; CDR3: CASSRGNQPQHF
V: TRBV10-1; J: TRBJ2-2; CDR3: CASSESHTGELFF
V: TRBV7-2; J: TRBJ2-3; CDR3: CASSFGKGTDTQYF
V: TRBV28; J: TRBJ2-3; CDR3: CASHRAGLGDTQYF
V: TRBV29-1; J: TRBJ1-2; CDR3: CSVGTGGYNYGYTF
V: TRBV5-4; J: TRBJ2-3; CDR3: CASSLRTSGALGTDTQYF
V: TRBV7-9; J: TRBJ1-1; CDR3: CASRNNRQNTEAFF
V: TRBV30; J: TRBJ2-7; CDR3: CAWHGSDSYEQYF
V: TRBV30; J: TRBJ2-3; CDR3: CAWSRELGTDTQYF
V: TRBV9; J: TRBJ2-7; CDR3: CASSPHRDRYEQYF
V: TRBV7-6; J: TRBJ1-1; CDR3: CASSLMSHPGSEAFF
V: TRBV6-5; J: TRBJ1-2; CDR3: CASSYPGSRYGYTF
V: TRBV25-1; J: TRBJ1-5; CDR3: CASSQGNQPQHF
V: TRBV5-1; J: TRBJ2-3; CDR3: CASSWKDQTDTQYF
V: TRBV19; J: TRBJ2-5; CDR3: CASSRLGTGGETQYF
V: TRBV28; J: TRBJ1-5; CDR3: CASSFPRLSNQPQHF
V: TRBV19; J: TRBJ2-7; CDR3: CASSRGTVPSYEQYF
V: TRBV14; J: TRBJ2-1; CDR3: CASSSSRYNEQFF
V: TRBV28; J: TRBJ1-5; CDR3: CASKPGGQPQHF
V: TRBV19; J: TRBJ2-6; CDR3: CASSMRQVSGANVLTF
V: TRBV30; J: TRBJ1-4; CDR3: CACGSQRTLATNEKLFF
V: TRBV5-1; J: TRBJ2-6; CDR3: CASSLEAAYLAGASGANVLTF
V: TRBV6-1; J: TRBJ2-3; CDR3: CASSLGAGRTDTQYF
V: TRBV29-1; J: TRBJ2-2; CDR3: CSVEEGRGKLFF
V: TRBV2; J: TRBJ2-7; CDR3: CASSRDSTSKYF
V: TRBV25-1; J: TRBJ1-4; CDR3: CASSETGILGNEKLFF
V: TRBV11-2; J: TRBJ2-3; CDR3: CASSYYTDTQYF
V: TRBV29-1; J: TRBJ1-1; CDR3: CSVEDWGQTEAFF
V: TRBV9; J: TRBJ1-2; CDR3: CASSGGIGSNYGYTF
V: TRBV7-9; J: TRBJ1-3; CDR3: CASSLAGNTIYF
V: TRBV2; J: TRBJ2-2; CDR3: CASSVGQGFTGELFF
V: TRBV6-5; J: TRBJ1-5; CDR3: CASSYRDRGSNQPQHF
V: TRBV27; J: TRBJ2-6; CDR3: CASSSPRTGANVLTF
V: TRBV7-9; J: TRBJ2-3; CDR3: CASSPRTSGSASGDTQYF
V: TRBV7-9; J: TRBJ2-2; CDR3: CASSWKADPNTGELFF
V: TRBV5-1; J: TRBJ1-4; CDR3: CASSYGSGAGEKLFF
V: TRBV2; J: TRBJ2-7; CDR3: CARGGSYEQYF
V: TRBV7-2; J: TRBJ2-7; CDR3: CASSLDRSEQYF
V: TRBV6-5; J: TRBJ1-2; CDR3: CASSRDSTHGYTF
V: TRBV29-1; J: TRBJ1-5; CDR3: CSVGWGNQPQHF
V: TRBV11-2; J: TRBJ1-1; CDR3: CASSLNERTEAFF
V: TRBV6-6; J: TRBJ1-2; CDR3: CASSGPDRALYGYTF
V: TRBV4-3; J: TRBJ1-2; CDR3: CASSHAGTAGNYGYTF
V: TRBV9; J: TRBJ1-1; CDR3: CASSPLSTEAFF
V: TRBV11-2; J: TRBJ2-7; CDR3: CASSGQGAIEQYF
V: TRBV18; J: TRBJ2-1; CDR3: CASSRTSGSFHNEQFF
V: TRBV6-1; J: TRBJ1-6; CDR3: CASTLGGSNSPLHF
V: TRBV9; J: TRBJ2-2; CDR3: CASSRSIQVTGELFF
V: TRBV25-1; J: TRBJ1-4; CDR3: CASTEPGTGEKLFF
V: TRBV19; J: TRBJ1-5; CDR3: CASSIVQNNQPQHF
V: TRBV6-5; J: TRBJ2-4; CDR3: CASREFAKNIQYF
V: TRBV27; J: TRBJ2-7; CDR3: CARRASGRSGSYEQYF
V: TRBV18; J: TRBJ2-3; CDR3: CASSSQGGPDTQYF
V: TRBV9; J: TRBJ2-2; CDR3: CASKRGSSTVTNTGELFF
V: TRBV2; J: TRBJ2-3; CDR3: CASSEIEDTQYF